Listed below are T cell receptor beta chains from one sample, sequenced in a study of CD8 T cells in Susac syndrome. TCRdb re-analysed the immunoSEQ multiplex PCR reads in MiXCR, keeping a single row per CDR3 protein. The table includes 400,000 or so distinct CDR3 sequences, approximately 85% detected once. Source material: CD8+ T cells from PBMCs. The source is a human donor with multiple sclerosis. Both conserved end residues are trimmed from each CDR3.

j_call v_call cdr3_aa
TRBJ2-7 TRBV20-1 SARGLAGVPYEQY
TRBJ1-1 TRBV20-1 SARGELQGAHTEAF
TRBJ2-2 TRBV6-1 ASSPRTYPNTGELF
TRBJ1-4 TRBV4-1 ASSLGGREKLF
TRBJ2-4 TRBV12-3/TRBV12-4 ASSLAPGSGGAGNIQY
TRBJ2-1 TRBV5-1 ASNLFTGYNEQF
TRBJ2-1 TRBV5-1 ASSFYGRGNEQF
TRBJ1-2 TRBV5-1 ASSLAGVHYGYT
TRBJ2-7 TRBV20-1 SARAWGRSGYEQY
TRBJ2-1 TRBV10-3 AISEPFMGETYNEQF
TRBJ2-1 TRBV27 ASSSPGLAGPTLEQF
TRBJ2-3 TRBV6-1 ASSEAGTSGGPSDTQY
TRBJ2-1 TRBV10-3 AIRGDRGYNEQF
TRBJ2-7 TRBV25-1 ASGGWRPYEQY
TRBJ2-7 TRBV18 ASSPPDRLSSYEQY
TRBJ1-1 TRBV25-1 ASSEWGTYEAF
TRBJ2-7 TRBV3-1 ASSQDRVNEQY
TRBJ2-7 TRBV6-5 ASSSSGAVVYEQY
TRBJ2-1 TRBV12-3/TRBV12-4 ASSFTSGGGHEQF
TRBJ1-1 TRBV30 AWSPLGGTAGTLQAF
TRBJ1-1 TRBV27 ASSRQGLRHTEAF
TRBJ2-2 TRBV4-1 ASSQEGGGAGELF
TRBJ2-7 TRBV20-1 SASPRGAYEQY
TRBJ1-6 TRBV14 ASSQAIQDDSPLH